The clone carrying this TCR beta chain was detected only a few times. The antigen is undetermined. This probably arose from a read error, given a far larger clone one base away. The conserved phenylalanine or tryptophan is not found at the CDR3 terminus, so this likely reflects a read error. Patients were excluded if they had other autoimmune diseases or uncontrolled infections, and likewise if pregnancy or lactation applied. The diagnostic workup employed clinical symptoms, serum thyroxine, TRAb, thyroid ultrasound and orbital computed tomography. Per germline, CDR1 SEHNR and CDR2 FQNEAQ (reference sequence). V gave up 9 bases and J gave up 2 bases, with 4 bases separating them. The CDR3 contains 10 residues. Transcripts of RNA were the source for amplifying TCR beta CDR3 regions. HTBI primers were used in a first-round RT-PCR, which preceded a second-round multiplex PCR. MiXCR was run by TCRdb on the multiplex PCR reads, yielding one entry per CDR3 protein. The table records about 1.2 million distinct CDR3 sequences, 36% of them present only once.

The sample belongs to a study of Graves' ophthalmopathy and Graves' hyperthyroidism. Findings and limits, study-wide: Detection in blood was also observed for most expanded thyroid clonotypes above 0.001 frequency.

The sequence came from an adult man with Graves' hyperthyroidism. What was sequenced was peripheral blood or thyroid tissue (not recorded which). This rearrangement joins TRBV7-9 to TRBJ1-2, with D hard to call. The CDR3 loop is CASRNYGYTL. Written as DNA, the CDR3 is TGTGCCAGTAGGAACTATGGCTACACCCTC.